This T cell receptor (delta chain) was identified in a study of DNA immune sequencing with unique molecular identifiers. This clone is medium-sized in the sample. Germline-derived CDR1 and CDR2 are TVYSNPD and GDNSRS (reference sequence). The CDR3 runs to 19 residues. V gave up 5 bases and J gave up 5 bases; unmatched junction bases: 25. Genomic DNA underwent 32-plex PCR targeting all 8 TRDV and 4 TRDJ genes. Adapter PCR followed 3 to 4 barcoding PCR cycles that attached a 12-nucleotide UMI. TCRdb re-called the multiplex PCR reads through CATT. The sample holds about 2,000 delta-chain clones, roughly a fifth seen once.

Sequenced material: gamma-delta T cells from PBMCs. V is TRDV3 and J is TRDJ1, with 11 bases identical to TRDD3. This clonotype was sampled from a human donor in good health. The CDR3 loop is CAPRGGYADRTLNGDKLIF. DNA of the CDR3: TGTGCCCCTCGTGGGGGATACGCGGATCGGACCCTAAATGGGGATAAACTCATCTTT.